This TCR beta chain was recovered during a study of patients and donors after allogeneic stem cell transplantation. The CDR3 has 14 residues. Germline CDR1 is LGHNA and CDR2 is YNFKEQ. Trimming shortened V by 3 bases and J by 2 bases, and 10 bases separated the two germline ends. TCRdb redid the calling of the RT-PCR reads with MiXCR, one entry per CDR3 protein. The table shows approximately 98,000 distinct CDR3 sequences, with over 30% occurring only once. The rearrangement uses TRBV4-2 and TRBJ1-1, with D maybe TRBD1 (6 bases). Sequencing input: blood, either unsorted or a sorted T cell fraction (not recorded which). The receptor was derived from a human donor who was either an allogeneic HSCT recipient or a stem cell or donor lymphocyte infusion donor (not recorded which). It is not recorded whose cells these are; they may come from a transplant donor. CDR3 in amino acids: CASSQGGANTEAFF. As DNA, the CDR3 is TGTGCCAGCAGCCAGGGGGGGGCTAACACTGAAGCTTTCTTT.